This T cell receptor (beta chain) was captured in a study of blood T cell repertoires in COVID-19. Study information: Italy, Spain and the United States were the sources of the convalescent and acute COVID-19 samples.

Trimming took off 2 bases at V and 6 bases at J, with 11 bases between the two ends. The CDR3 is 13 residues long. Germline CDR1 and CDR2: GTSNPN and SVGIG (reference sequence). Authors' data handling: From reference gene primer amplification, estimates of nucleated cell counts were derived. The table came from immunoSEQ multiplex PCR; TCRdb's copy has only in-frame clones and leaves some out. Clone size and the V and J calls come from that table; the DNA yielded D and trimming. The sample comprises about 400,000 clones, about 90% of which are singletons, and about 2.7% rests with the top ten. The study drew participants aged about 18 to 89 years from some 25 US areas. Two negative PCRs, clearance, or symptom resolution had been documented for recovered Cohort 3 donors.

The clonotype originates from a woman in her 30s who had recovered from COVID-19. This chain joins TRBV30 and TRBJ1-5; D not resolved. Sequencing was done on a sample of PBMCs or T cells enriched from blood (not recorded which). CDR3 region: CAWSPGLGQPQHF. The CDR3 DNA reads TGTGCCTGGAGTCCGGGGTTAGGTCAGCCCCAGCATTTT.